This T cell receptor (beta chain) was retrieved from a study of cytomegalovirus exposure and HLA in healthy donors. As for the study in general: In a later analysis, it was reported that the roughly 120 validation repertoires had been produced on the same platform as the 666 repertoires belonging to the first cohort.

The V segment lost 5 bases and the J segment 2 bases; nucleotides outside the gene matches: 5. This CDR3 spans 16 amino acids. Germline V CDR1 and CDR2: SNHLY, FYNNEI. Findings of the study overall: Many donors shared some public TCRs, even though most TCR sequences were rare. The tendency of first-cohort TCR clusters to co-occur in the 90 to 150 validation repertoires emerged from a later analysis.

A remark on this clone: Antigen specificity is unknown.

Produced via immunoSEQ multiplex PCR; TCRdb's table is partial and in-frame only. This table holds 350,000 or so clones, just over 85% found once. The rearrangement links TRBV2 to TRBJ2-1; 11 bases match TRBD2. The sample taken for sequencing was PBMCs. This clonotype was sampled from a woman aged 18-29 years in good health and CMV-seronegative. CDR3 DNA sequence: TGTGCCAGCAGTAATCCGACTAGCGGGGCCTACAATGAGCAGTTCTTC. Protein sequence: CASSNPTSGAYNEQFF.